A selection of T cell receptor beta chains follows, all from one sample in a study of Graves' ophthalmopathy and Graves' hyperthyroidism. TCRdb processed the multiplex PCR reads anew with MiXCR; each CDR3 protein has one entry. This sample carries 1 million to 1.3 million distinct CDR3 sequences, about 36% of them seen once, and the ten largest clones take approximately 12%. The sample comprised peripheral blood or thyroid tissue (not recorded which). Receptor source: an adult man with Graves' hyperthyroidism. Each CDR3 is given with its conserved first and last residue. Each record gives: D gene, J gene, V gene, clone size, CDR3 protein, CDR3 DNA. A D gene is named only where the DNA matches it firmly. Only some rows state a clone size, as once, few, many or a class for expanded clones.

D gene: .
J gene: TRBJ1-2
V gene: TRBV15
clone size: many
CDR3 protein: CATSRDWQVYTF
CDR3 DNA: TGTGCCACCAGCAGAGATTGGCAAGTCTACACCTTC

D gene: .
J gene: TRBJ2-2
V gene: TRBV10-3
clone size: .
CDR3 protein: CAISAPGSGELFF
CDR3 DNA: TGTGCCATCAGTGCCCCGGGATCTGGGGAGCTGTTTTTT

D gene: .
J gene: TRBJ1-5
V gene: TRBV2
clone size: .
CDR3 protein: CASSGWTDSQPQHF
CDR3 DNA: TGTGCCAGCAGTGGCTGGACAGACAGTCAGCCCCAGCATTTT

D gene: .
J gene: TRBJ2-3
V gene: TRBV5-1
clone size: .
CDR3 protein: CASSDRGRGTDTQYF
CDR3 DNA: TGCGCCAGCAGCGACAGAGGGCGCGGCACAGATACGCAGTATTTT

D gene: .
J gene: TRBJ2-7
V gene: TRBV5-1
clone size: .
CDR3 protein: CASSSGKGEPYEQYF
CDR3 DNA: TGCGCCAGCAGCAGCGGTAAAGGGGAGCCCTACGAGCAGTACTTC

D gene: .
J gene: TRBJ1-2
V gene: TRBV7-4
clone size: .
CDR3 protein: CASSPGLLGYGYTF
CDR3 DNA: TGTGCCAGCAGCCCGGGACTACTCGGCTATGGCTACACCTTC

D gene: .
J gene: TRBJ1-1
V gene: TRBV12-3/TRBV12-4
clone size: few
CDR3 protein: CASSLAQTKNTESFF
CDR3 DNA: TGTGCCAGCAGTTTAGCTCAAACGAAGAACACTGAATCTTTCTTT

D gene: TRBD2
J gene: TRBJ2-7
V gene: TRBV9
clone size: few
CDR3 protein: CASGTTGLAGYEQYF
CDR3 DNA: TGTGCCAGCGGCACAACGGGACTAGCGGGCTACGAGCAGTACTTC

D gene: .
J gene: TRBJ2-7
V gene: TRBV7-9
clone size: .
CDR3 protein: CASSLTSPGEQYF
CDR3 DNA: TGTGCCAGCAGTTTGACCTCCCCTGGCGAGCAGTACTTC

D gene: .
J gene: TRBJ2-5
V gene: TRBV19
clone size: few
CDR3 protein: CASSSPAIQETQYF
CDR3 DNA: TGTGCCAGTAGTTCACCGGCAATACAAGAGACCCAGTACTTC

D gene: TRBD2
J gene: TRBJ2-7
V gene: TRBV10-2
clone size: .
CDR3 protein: CASSQDRGTILREQYF
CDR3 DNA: TGTGCCAGCAGCCAAGACCGGGGGACTATCCTTCGGGAGCAGTACTTC

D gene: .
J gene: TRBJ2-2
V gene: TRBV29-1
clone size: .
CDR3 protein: CSVDQWDTGELFF
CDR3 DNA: TGCAGCGTTGACCAATGGGACACCGGGGAGCTGTTTTTT

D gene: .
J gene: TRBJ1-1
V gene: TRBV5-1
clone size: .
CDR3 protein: CASSFHRDGRDTEAFF
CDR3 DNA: TGCGCCAGCAGCTTTCACAGGGACGGCAGAGACACTGAAGCTTTCTTT

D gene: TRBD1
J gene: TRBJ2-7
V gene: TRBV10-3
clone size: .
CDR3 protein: CAISVTGQGPHEQYF
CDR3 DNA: TGTGCCATCAGTGTAACGGGACAGGGACCCCACGAGCAGTACTTC

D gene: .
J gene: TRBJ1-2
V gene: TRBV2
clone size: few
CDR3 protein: CASSNGQGKAGYTF
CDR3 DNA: TGTGCCAGCAGTAATGGGCAGGGGAAGGCTGGCTACACCTTC

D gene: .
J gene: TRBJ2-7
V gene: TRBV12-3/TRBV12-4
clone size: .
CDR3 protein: CASSLYFGYEQYF
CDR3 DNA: TGTGCCAGCAGTTTGTACTTCGGCTACGAGCAGTACTTC

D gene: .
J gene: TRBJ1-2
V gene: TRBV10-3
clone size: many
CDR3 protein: CAINEGGNGYTF
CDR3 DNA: TGTGCCATCAATGAAGGAGGGAATGGCTACACCTTC

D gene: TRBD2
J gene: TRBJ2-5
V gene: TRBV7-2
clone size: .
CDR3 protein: CASSFWVGGFPKETQYF
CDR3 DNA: TGTGCCAGCAGCTTCTGGGTGGGGGGGTTCCCGAAGGAGACCCAGTACTTC

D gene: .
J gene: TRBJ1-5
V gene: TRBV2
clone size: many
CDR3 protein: CASSEGTAYNQPQHF
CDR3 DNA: TGTGCCAGCAGTGAAGGGACAGCATACAATCAGCCCCAGCATTTT

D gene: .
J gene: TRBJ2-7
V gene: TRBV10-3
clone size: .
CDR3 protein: CAISSELDAREQYF
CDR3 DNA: TGCGCCATCAGTTCGGAACTCGATGCTCGGGAGCAGTACTTC

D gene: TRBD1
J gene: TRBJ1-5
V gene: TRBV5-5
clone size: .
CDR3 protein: CASSSDRESQPQHF
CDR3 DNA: TGTGCCAGCAGCTCGGACAGGGAGAGTCAGCCCCAGCATTTT

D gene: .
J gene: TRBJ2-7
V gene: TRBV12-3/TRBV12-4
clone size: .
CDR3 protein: CASGLNPYEQYF
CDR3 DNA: TGTGCTAGTGGTCTAAATCCCTACGAGCAGTACTTC

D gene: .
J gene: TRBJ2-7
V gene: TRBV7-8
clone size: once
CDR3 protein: CASSVLQGREQYF
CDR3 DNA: TGTGCCAGCAGCGTCCTACAGGGGAGGGAGCAGTACTTC

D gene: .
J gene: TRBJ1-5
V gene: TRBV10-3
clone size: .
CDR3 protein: CASSRHALGGTSNQPQHF
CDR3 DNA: TGTGCCAGCTCCCGCCATGCCCTTGGGGGTACGAGCAATCAGCCCCAGCATTTT

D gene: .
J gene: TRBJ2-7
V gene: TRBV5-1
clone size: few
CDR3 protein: CASSSLRETNYEQYF
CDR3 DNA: TGCGCCAGCAGTTCCCTTCGGGAGACCAACTACGAGCAGTACTTC